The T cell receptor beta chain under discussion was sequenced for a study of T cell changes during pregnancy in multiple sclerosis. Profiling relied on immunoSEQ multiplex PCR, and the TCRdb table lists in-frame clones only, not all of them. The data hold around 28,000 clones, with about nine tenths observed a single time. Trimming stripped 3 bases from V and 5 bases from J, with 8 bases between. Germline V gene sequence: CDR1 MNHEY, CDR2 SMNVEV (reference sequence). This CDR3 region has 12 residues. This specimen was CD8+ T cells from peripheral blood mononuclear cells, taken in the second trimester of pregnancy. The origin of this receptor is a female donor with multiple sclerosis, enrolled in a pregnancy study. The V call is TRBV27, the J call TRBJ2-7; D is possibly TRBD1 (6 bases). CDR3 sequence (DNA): TGTGCCAGCAGTTTTGGGGGCAACGAGCAGTACTTC. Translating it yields CASSFGGNEQYF.